The 29 T cell receptor beta chains given below trace back to one sample, sequenced in a study of shared clonotypes between healthy human individuals. CD45RO-negative, CCR7-selected cells formed the naive CD8 fraction, which excluded terminally differentiated effector memory CD45RA+ cells. Profiled with immunoSEQ multiplex PCR; TCRdb holds only in-frame clones, not every one. The table has millions of clones, 85% to 95% seen once. The sequencing sample was made of naive CD8+ T cells sorted from blood. These receptor sequences come from a man younger than 35 in good health.

This chain joins TRBV9 and TRBJ2-2; 13 bases fit TRBD2. Unmatched junction bases numbered 5, after V lost 4 bases and J lost 8 bases. The V gene's germline CDR1 is SGDLS and CDR2 YYNGEE. CDR3 length equals 15 residues. CDR3 amino acids: CASSPWTSGGGELFF. In DNA form, the CDR3 reads TGTGCCAGCAGCCCTTGGACTAGCGGGGGTGGGGAGCTGTTTTTT.

This rearrangement joins TRBV28 to TRBJ1-1; the match to TRBD1 covers 8 bases. CDR3 length: 17 residues. V was clipped by 3 bases and J by 7 bases; unmatched bases: 16. Per germline, CDR1 MDHEN and CDR2 SYDVKM. DNA of the CDR3: TGTGCCAGCAGTTTGCTGGGGACAGGTGAACCGAACGGTGAAGCTTTCTTT. It yields the protein CASSLLGTGEPNGEAFF. The complete variable domain, with remaining parts taken from reference TRBV28 and TRBJ1-1, reads DVKVTQSSRYLVKRTGEKVFLECVQDMDHENMFWYRQDPGLGLRLIYFSYDVKMKEKGDIPEGYSVSREKKERFSLILESASTNQTSMYLCASSLLGTGEPNGEAFFGQGTRLTVV.

The chain has TRBV28 and TRBJ1-6, with a weak D call TRBD1 (5 bases). Per germline, CDR1 MDHEN and CDR2 SYDVKM. This CDR3 is 15 amino acids long. V was cut by 8 bases and J by 9 bases, with 20 bases left in between. CDR3 in DNA: TGTGCCAGCGGACTAGAGGGGACCTGGGGTTCACCCCTCCACTTT. This gives the protein CASGLEGTWGSPLHF.

The chain couples TRBV7-3 to TRBJ2-5; 12 bases are a match to TRBD1. The germline V gene encodes CDR1 SGHTA and CDR2 FQGTGA. CDR3 length equals 15 residues. V dropped 5 bases and J dropped 3; count of bases not matched to a gene: 4. CDR3 sequence reads: CASSVGQGAEETQYF. In DNA form, the CDR3 reads TGTGCCAGCAGCGTGGGACAGGGGGCTGAAGAGACCCAGTACTTC.

The chain recombines TRBV28 with TRBJ2-1; perhaps TRBD1 as D (5 bases). With 4 bases removed from V and 1 base from J, the gap between germline ends came to 17 bases. Germline assignment: CDR1 MDHEN and CDR2 SYDVKM. This CDR3 is built from 17 residues. The chain's CDR3 is CASSSPREEVSYNEQFF. For the CDR3, the DNA is TGTGCCAGCAGTTCGCCCAGGGAAGAGGTGTCCTACAATGAGCAGTTCTTC.

The CDR3 sequence: CASSLESGAGETQYF. In DNA, the CDR3 is TGTGCCAGCAGCTTAGAATCTGGGGCCGGTGAGACCCAGTACTTC. V is TRBV13 and J is TRBJ2-5; a weak D match, TRBD1 (5 bases). The CDR3 spans 15 residues. Germline assignment: CDR1 PRHDT and CDR2 FYEKMQ (reference sequence). V dropped 1 base and J dropped 5 bases, with 14 bases sitting between them. The full variable domain, its missing parts supplied by reference TRBV13 and TRBJ2-5, is AAGVIQSPRHLIKEKRETATLKCYPIPRHDTVYWYQQGPGQDPQFLISFYEKMQSDKGSIPDRFSAQQFSDYHSELNMSSLELGDSALYFCASSLESGAGETQYFGPGTRLLVL.

The chain uses TRBV4-3 and TRBJ2-7; TRBD2 agrees at 7 bases. Per germline, CDR1 LGHNA and CDR2 YSLEER. The CDR3 is 14 residues long. Losses at the gene ends were 5 bases for V and 2 bases for J; bases not matched to a gene: 6. The CDR3 protein is CASSTGLGAYEQYF. The CDR3 coding sequence is TGCGCCAGCAGCACCGGACTAGGGGCCTACGAGCAGTACTTC.

The chain is built from TRBV7-9 and TRBJ1-5, with D maybe TRBD1 (5 bases). This CDR3 is 16 amino acids long. Germline CDR1 reads SEHNR; CDR2 reads FQNEAQ (reference sequence). Trimming removed 4 bases at V and 2 bases at J, with 15 bases between. For the CDR3, the DNA is TGTGCCAGCAGCTCCTCCCGGGTGGGGGGCAATCAGCCCCAGCATTTT. Its translation: CASSSSRVGGNQPQHF.

V is TRBV7-9 and J is TRBJ2-1; D possibly corresponds to TRBD2 (6 bases). V was cut by 1 base and J by 9 bases, with 13 bases left in between. Germline V lookup: CDR1 SEHNR, CDR2 FQNEAQ (reference sequence). The CDR3 loop spans 14 amino acids. CDR3 DNA: TGTGCCAGCAGCTTAGTTTCGGGGAGGAGTGAGCAGTTCTTC. Translation: CASSLVSGRSEQFF.

The V call is TRBV5-1, the J call TRBJ2-5; tentatively, D is TRBD2 (6 bases). CDR1 SGHRS and CDR2 YFSETQ come from the germline V gene. V lost 4 bases and J lost 2, with 15 bases in between. CDR3 length: 15 amino acids. The CDR3 DNA reads as TGCGCCAGCAGCCCCCCCGGGGGTGGGCAAGAGACCCAGTACTTC. Protein: CASSPPGGGQETQYF.

The genes are TRBV2 and TRBJ2-5; 8 nucleotides match TRBD2. This CDR3 is 13 amino acids long. J gave up 5 bases and V 8 bases, and 7 bases lay outside the gene matches. The germline CDR1 and CDR2 sequences are SNHLY and FYNNEI. This chain's CDR3 is CASSGTSVETQYF. The CDR3 DNA is TGTGCCAGCTCAGGGACTAGTGTGGAGACCCAGTACTTC.

This clone appeared once. V usage is TRBV2 and J usage is TRBJ1-4; TRBD1 aligns across 7 bases. The ends lost 11 bases at V and 3 bases at J; junction bases unmatched: 6. Looked up from germline, CDR1 is SNHLY and CDR2 is FYNNEI. The CDR3 length is 13 residues. The CDR3 bases are TGTGCCTGCCAACAGGGGCCTAATGAAAAACTGTTTTTT. This gives the protein CACQQGPNEKLFF.

The chain is built from TRBV29-1 and TRBJ2-5, with 10 nucleotides matching TRBD1. Germline values: CDR1 SQVTM, CDR2 ANQGSEA. This CDR3 spans 15 amino acids. V lost 3 bases, J lost 4 bases, and 8 bases stayed unmatched. For the CDR3, the DNA is TGCAGCGTTGACCCCGGGACAGGGGAAGGAGAGACCCAGTACTTC. It codes for CSVDPGTGEGETQYF.

V gene TRBV6-1 combines with J gene TRBJ2-1; D tentatively reads TRBD1 or TRBD2 (5 bases each). With 5 bases removed from V and 3 bases from J, the gap between germline ends came to 11 bases. This CDR3 has 14 amino acids. CDR1 is MNHNS and CDR2 is SASEGT in the germline V gene. CDR3 amino acids: CASSPGGRYNEQFF. The CDR3 nucleotides read TGTGCCAGCAGTCCTGGGGGTCGCTACAATGAGCAGTTCTTC.

V gene TRBV14 combines with J gene TRBJ2-3; 12 nucleotides agree with TRBD2. Germline loops: CDR1 SGHDN, CDR2 FVKESK. Germline trimming cut 4 bases from V and 0 bases from J; bases unmatched to any gene: 8. The CDR3 runs 18 residues. This chain's CDR3 is CASSLWGLAGPSTDTQYF. CDR3 bases: TGTGCCAGCAGCCTTTGGGGACTAGCGGGTCCAAGCACAGATACGCAGTATTTT. The whole variable domain, filled in from reference TRBV14 and TRBJ2-3, reads EAGVTQFPSHSVIEKGQTVTLRCDPISGHDNLYWYRRVMGKEIKFLLHFVKESKQDESGMPNNRFLAERTGGTYSTLKVQPAELEDSGVYFCASSLWGLAGPSTDTQYFGPGTRLTVL.

This sequence joins TRBV9 and TRBJ2-5, with a tentative D call TRBD1 (5 bases). Germline V lookup: CDR1 SGDLS, CDR2 YYNGEE. The CDR3 contains 14 residues. Trimming removed 4 bases from V and 1 base from J, with 11 bases in between. Here the CDR3 reads CASSPSGIQETQYF. The CDR3 DNA reads TGTGCCAGCAGCCCATCAGGGATCCAAGAGACCCAGTACTTC.

The J gene is TRBJ2-3, the V gene TRBV7-9, with no clear D. Germline loops: CDR1 SEHNR, CDR2 FQNEAQ (reference sequence). Trimming cost V 4 bases and J 4 bases, with 9 bases left between them. The CDR3 loop spans 13 amino acids. The CDR3 sequence: CASSSSKADTQYF. For the CDR3, the DNA is TGTGCCAGCAGCTCCAGCAAGGCAGATACGCAGTATTTT.

The chain joins TRBV27 to TRBJ1-2; tentative D call: TRBD1 (6 bases). Trimming removed 0 bases from V and 6 bases from J, with 11 bases in between. The CDR3 sequence is 14 residues long. Germline CDR1 MNHEY, CDR2 SMNVEV (reference sequence). CDR3 sequence: CASSLSGGEDGYTF. The CDR3 DNA reads TGTGCCAGCAGTTTATCAGGGGGAGAGGATGGCTACACCTTC.

The chain combines TRBV18 with TRBJ2-7; tentative D call: TRBD2 (6 bases). CDR1 is KGHSH, CDR2 LQKENI, per germline. The CDR3 sequence is 15 residues long. Trimming removed 4 bases from V and 0 bases from J, with 13 bases in between. The CDR3 reads CASSQVSGVSYEQYF. CDR3 DNA: TGTGCCAGCTCACAAGTCTCGGGAGTCTCCTACGAGCAGTACTTC.

V is TRBV28 and J is TRBJ2-1; tentatively, D is TRBD1 (6 bases). V dropped 6 bases and J dropped 8 bases, with 14 bases sitting between them. Per germline, CDR1 MDHEN and CDR2 SYDVKM. This CDR3 is built from 13 residues. DNA of the CDR3: TGTGCCAGCAGCCCTATGTCAGGGGATGAGCAGTTCTTC. Protein product: CASSPMSGDEQFF.

J is TRBJ1-1 and V is TRBV2; the match to TRBD1 covers 8 bases. This CDR3 has 15 amino acids. Germline V CDR1 and CDR2: SNHLY, FYNNEI. V was pared by 2 bases and J by 3 bases, with 5 bases of the junction left unmatched. The CDR3 nucleotides read TGTGCCAGCAGTGAATCGGGACAGGTGGACACTGAAGCTTTCTTT. Translating gives CASSESGQVDTEAFF.

The V call is TRBV28, the J call TRBJ1-1; TRBD1 might be the D (5 bases). This CDR3 contains 13 residues. V lost 2 bases and J 6 bases, leaving 10 bases between the germline ends. Germline V lookup: CDR1 MDHEN, CDR2 SYDVKM. The CDR3 sequence: CASSLRRGAEAFF. CDR3 DNA sequence: TGTGCCAGCAGTTTAAGACGGGGCGCTGAAGCTTTCTTT.

A few counts support this clone. The rearrangement joins TRBV7-9 to TRBJ1-2; TRBD1 might be the D (5 bases). V was cut by 2 bases and J by 7 bases, with 8 bases left in between. Germline V CDR1 and CDR2: SEHNR, FQNEAQ (reference sequence). CDR3 length equals 12 residues. In DNA, the CDR3 is TGTGCCAGCAGCTTACCGGGGGGTGGCTACACCTTC. The encoded protein is CASSLPGGGYTF.

The chain uses TRBV7-9 and TRBJ2-7; 7 nucleotides match TRBD2. This CDR3 contains 14 residues. CDR1 and CDR2 from the germline V gene are SEHNR and FQNEAQ (reference sequence). Losses at the gene ends were 4 bases for V and 2 bases for J; bases not matched to a gene: 5. The chain's CDR3 is CASSYGTNPYEQYF. The CDR3 bases are TGTGCCAGCAGCTACGGGACTAACCCCTACGAGCAGTACTTC.

The chain is built from TRBV7-9 and TRBJ2-7, with D unclear. Trimming shortened V by 7 bases and J by 0 bases, and 10 bases separated the two germline ends. Germline CDR1 is SEHNR and CDR2 is FQNEAQ (reference sequence). The CDR3 runs to 13 residues. As DNA, the CDR3 is TGTGCCAGCATGATTTCAAGCTCCTACGAGCAGTACTTC. The encoded protein is CASMISSSYEQYF.

The chain is built from TRBV7-8 and TRBJ2-1; D possibly matches TRBD1 or TRBD2 (5 bases each). Deletions cut 1 base from V and 0 bases from J, with 13 bases between. The CDR3 is 17 residues long. The germline V gene has CDR1 SGHVS and CDR2 FQNEAQ. In DNA, the CDR3 is TGTGCCAGCAGCTTAGGTATGGCAGGGAGCTCCTACAATGAGCAGTTCTTC. Translation gives CASSLGMAGSSYNEQFF.

The V and J genes are TRBV7-2 and TRBJ1-3; D is unresolved. Germline assignment: CDR1 SGHTA and CDR2 FQGNSA. Trimming stripped 6 bases from V and 0 bases from J, with 12 bases between. The CDR3 extends over 15 amino acids. CDR3 nucleotides: TGTGCCAGCAGTTACACGGCCGGCTCTGGAAACACCATATATTTT. This sequence encodes CASSYTAGSGNTIYF.

The chain recombines TRBV18 with TRBJ1-6; 7 nucleotides match TRBD1. The CDR3 consists of 18 residues. The ends lost 3 bases at V and 9 bases at J; junction bases unmatched: 17. The germline V gene encodes CDR1 KGHSH and CDR2 LQKENI. This CDR3 reads CASSPPTGSTIIGSPLHF. The CDR3 nucleotides read TGTGCCAGCTCACCTCCGACAGGGTCCACCATTATCGGTTCACCCCTCCACTTT.

The chain links TRBV5-8 to TRBJ2-7; D is uncertain. The germline V gene has CDR1 SGHTS and CDR2 YDEGEE. V lost 0 bases and J lost 6, with 10 bases in between. The length of the CDR3 is 13 residues. The CDR3 region has the DNA TGTGCCAGCAGCTTGGAGGCTTCCGTCGAGCAGTACTTC. This sequence encodes CASSLEASVEQYF.